This TCR beta chain is from a study of human T cells and chemical hapten exposure. The trim removed 5 bases at V and 2 bases at J, leaving 2 bases unmatched. The germline V gene has CDR1 MNHEY and CDR2 SMNVEV (reference sequence). The CDR3 extends over 14 amino acids. Time point reported: pre-sensitization, week 0. Treatment indicated: therapeutic diphenylcyclopropenone sensitization with weekly scalp DPC. This clonotype was recorded many times. Unique molecular identifiers were attached to individual cDNA molecules within the library. TCRdb re-called the RACE reads through MiXCR, storing one row per CDR3 protein. This sample yields over 55,000 distinct CDR3 sequences, of which roughly 9.8% are seen a single time; nearly 10% belongs to the top ten.

The sequence came from a man aged 40-50 years with alopecia areata. Some clones in this sample may be carry-over from other donors' samples. Specimen: whole blood, collected in connection with sensitization to the hapten diphenylcyclopropenone (DPC). This chain uses TRBV27 with TRBJ2-1; 8 bases are a match to TRBD2. The CDR3 reads CASSTSGPYNEQFF. As DNA, the CDR3 is TGTGCCAGCAGTACTAGCGGTCCCTACAATGAGCAGTTCTTC.